This T cell receptor beta chain came from a study of early T cells in non-severe SARS-CoV-2 infection. Study-wide results and limits: A preference for anti-spike CD8 responses marked VDJdb matching, which missed private and CD4 specificities.

The ends were cut back, 5 bases at V and 1 base at J, with 11 bases in the middle. CDR1 and CDR2 (germline): SQVTM, ANQGSEA. The CDR3 contains 14 residues. On this clonotype: The antigen is unknown.

TCRdb independently ran MiXCR on the 5' RACE reads; one entry per CDR3 protein. The profile shows some 57,000 distinct CDR3 sequences, over 9.5% of them singletons. The chain employs TRBV29-1 and TRBJ2-2; D ambiguous. The source of this sequence is an adult who was a healthcare worker with PCR-confirmed SARS-CoV-2 infection or an uninfected control (not recorded which). The sequenced sample consisted of whole blood. In DNA form, the CDR3 reads TGCAGCGTTATGGAGAGAATGAACACCGGGGAGCTGTTTTTT. Translation: CSVMERMNTGELFF.